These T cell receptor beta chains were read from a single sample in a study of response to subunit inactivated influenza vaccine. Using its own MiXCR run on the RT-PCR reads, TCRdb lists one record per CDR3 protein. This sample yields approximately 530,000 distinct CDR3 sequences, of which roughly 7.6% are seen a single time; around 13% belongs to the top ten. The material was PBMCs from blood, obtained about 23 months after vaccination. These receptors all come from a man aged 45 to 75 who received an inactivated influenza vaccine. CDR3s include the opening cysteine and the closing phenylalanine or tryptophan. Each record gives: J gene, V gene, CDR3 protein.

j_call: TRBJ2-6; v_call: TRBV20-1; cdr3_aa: CSARTWGASGANVLTF
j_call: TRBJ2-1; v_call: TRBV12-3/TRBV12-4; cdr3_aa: CASSFWLAGGSSYNEQFF
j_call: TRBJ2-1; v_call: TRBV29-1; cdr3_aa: CSANGGSYNEQFF
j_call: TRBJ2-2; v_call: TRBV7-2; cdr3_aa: CASSLFGVGAAGELFF
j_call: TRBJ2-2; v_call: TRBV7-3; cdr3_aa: CASGGQGGTGELFF
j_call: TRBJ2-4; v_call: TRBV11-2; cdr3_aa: CASSPGTGGIAKNIQYF
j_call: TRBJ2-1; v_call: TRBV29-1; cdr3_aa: CSAPLLGQFGNEQFF
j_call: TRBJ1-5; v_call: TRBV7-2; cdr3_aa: CASSLWRDQPQHF
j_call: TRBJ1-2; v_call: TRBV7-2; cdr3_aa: CASSSGVGYYGYTF
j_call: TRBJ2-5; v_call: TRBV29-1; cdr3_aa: CSIIQGQETQYF
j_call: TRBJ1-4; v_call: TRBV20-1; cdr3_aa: CSARARDRGVEKLFF
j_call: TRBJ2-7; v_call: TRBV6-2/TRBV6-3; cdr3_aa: CASSFNPISRIAYEQYF
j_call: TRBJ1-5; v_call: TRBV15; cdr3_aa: CATSRGDPNQPQHF
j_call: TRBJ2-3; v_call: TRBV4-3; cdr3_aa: CASSQEGSLDGTDTQYF
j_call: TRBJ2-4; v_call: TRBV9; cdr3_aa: CASSVEPGVAIQYF
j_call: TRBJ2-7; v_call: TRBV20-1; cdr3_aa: CSARPGLAGEVQYF
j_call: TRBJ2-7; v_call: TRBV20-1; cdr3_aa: CSALSGTGRPEQYF
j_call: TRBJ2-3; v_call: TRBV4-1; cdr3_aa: CASSFQSRRGGSSTDTQYF
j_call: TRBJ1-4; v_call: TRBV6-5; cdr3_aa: CASSYLHDNEKLFF
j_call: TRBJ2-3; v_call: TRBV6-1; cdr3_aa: CASSEGGVQDTQYF
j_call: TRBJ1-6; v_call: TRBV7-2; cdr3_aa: CASSQKFGRYSPLHF
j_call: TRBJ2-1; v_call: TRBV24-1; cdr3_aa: CATRGQGDSYNEQFF
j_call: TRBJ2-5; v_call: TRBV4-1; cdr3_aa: CASSPLHRTGQETQYF
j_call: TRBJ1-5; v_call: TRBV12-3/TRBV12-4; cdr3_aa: CASARSDTYIGGQPQHF
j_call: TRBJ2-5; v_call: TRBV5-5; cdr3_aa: CASSSLAGGQETQYF
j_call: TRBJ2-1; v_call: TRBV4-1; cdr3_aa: CASSQLAGGNNEQFF
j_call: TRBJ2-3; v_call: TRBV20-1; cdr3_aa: CSASFYPGLDTQYF
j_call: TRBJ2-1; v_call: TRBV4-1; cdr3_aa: CASSQDFGAGPNEQFF
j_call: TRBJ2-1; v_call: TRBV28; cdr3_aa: CASLPGTGVYNEQFF